The present T cell receptor beta chain was sequenced within a study of sequential checkpoint blockade in melanoma. Study-level information: Randomization was 1:1 between first-line nivolumab→ipilimumab and ipilimumab→nivolumab. Both treatment sequences were followed by maintenance nivolumab.

The germline V and J ends were trimmed by 4 bases and 10 bases, with 12 bases remaining between them. The length of the CDR3 is 12 residues. CDR1 SGHRS and CDR2 YFSETQ come from the germline V gene. The treatment denotes: randomized to nivolumab then ipilimumab (arm A) or the reverse (arm B). DNA-damaging chemotherapy had not been given to any patient beforehand. PBMC sorting kept live CD3+CD8+ cells without CD19 or CD56. The protocol was immunoSEQ multiplex PCR, while the TCRdb copy is restricted to in-frame clones and leaves out a portion. The sample records 17,000 or so clones, roughly 70% being singletons.

The sequences come from CD8+ T cells sorted from blood (inferred from file names), collected from a patient given nivolumab and ipilimumab in sequence. The TCR originated in a human donor with melanoma. The V gene is TRBV5-1, the J gene TRBJ2-1, with D uncertain. The CDR3 sequence is CASSATPEEQFF. The CDR3 nucleotides read TGCGCCAGCAGCGCGACACCCGAAGAGCAGTTCTTC.